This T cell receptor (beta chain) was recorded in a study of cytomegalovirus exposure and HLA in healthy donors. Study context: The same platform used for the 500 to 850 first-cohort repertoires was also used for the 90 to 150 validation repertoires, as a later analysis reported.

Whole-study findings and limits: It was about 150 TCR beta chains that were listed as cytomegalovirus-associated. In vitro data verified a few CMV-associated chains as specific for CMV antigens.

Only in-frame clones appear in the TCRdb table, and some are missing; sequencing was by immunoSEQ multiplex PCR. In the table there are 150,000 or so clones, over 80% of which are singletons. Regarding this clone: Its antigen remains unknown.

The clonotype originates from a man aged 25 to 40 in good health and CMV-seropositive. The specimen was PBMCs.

CDR3 sequence: CASSQRSRGGIYEQFF. CDR3 coding DNA: TGTGCCAGCAGCCAAAGGAGCCGGGGGGGCATATATGAGCAGTTCTTC. This chain uses TRBV14 with TRBJ2-1; TRBD2 aligns across 8 bases. This CDR3 has 16 amino acids. Per germline, CDR1 SGHDN and CDR2 FVKESK. The V segment lost 2 bases and the J segment 8 bases; nucleotides outside the gene matches: 11. Combining the CDR3 with reference TRBV14 and TRBJ2-1 gives the whole variable domain EAGVTQFPSHSVIEKGQTVTLRCDPISGHDNLYWYRRVMGKEIKFLLHFVKESKQDESGMPNNRFLAERTGGTYSTLKVQPAELEDSGVYFCASSQRSRGGIYEQFFGPGTRLTVL.